Listed here are 15 T cell receptor beta chains from one sample, sequenced in a study of CD8+ T cells in alopecia areata. Extracted RNA was reverse transcribed into cDNA, the sequencing template. TCRdb's copy holds only in-frame clones and misses some; the assay was immunoSEQ multiplex PCR. The table shows over 100,000 clones, with 49% occurring only once. This material consisted of CD8+ T cells sorted from blood, taken at week 0. The receptor source for this set is a human donor with alopecia areata.

The chain employs TRBV6-5 and TRBJ1-2; D remains ambiguous. The CDR3 is 13 amino acids. V dropped 7 bases and J dropped 3 bases, with 12 bases sitting between them. The germline V gene has CDR1 MNHEY and CDR2 SVGAGI. CDR3 region: CASTSGAYYGYTF. Here the CDR3 DNA reads TGTGCCAGCACCTCTGGAGCCTACTATGGCTACACCTTC.

This chain joins TRBV29-1 and TRBJ1-1, with D unclear. Trimming cost V 7 bases and J 5 bases, with 11 bases left between them. The germline V gene has CDR1 SQVTM and CDR2 ANQGSEA. The CDR3 is made up of 11 amino acids. This CDR3 is CSARGETEAFF. In nucleotides, the CDR3 is TGCAGCGCCCGTGGGGAAACTGAAGCTTTCTTT.

The chain employs TRBV30 and TRBJ1-1, with D possibly TRBD1 on 6 matching bases. Between the trimmed V and J ends, which lost 4 bases and 7 bases, there was a span of 13 bases. The length of the CDR3 is 12 residues. The germline V gene has CDR1 GTSNPN and CDR2 SVGIG (reference sequence). The CDR3 spells CAWTRGGDEAFF. CDR3 in DNA: TGTGCCTGGACCAGGGGAGGGGATGAAGCTTTCTTT.

The chain employs TRBV7-9 and TRBJ2-2; no definite D call. With 3 bases removed from V and 4 bases from J, the gap between germline ends came to 12 bases. Germline V gives CDR1 SEHNR, CDR2 FQNEAQ (reference sequence). CDR3 length: 15 amino acids. The CDR3 DNA follows: TGTGCCAGCAGCTTTGGGATTCGTGGCACCGGGGAGCTGTTTTTT. Its protein product is CASSFGIRGTGELFF.

The chain has TRBV30 and TRBJ1-1; no clear D gene. Trimming took 2 bases from V and 2 from J, leaving 6 bases between them. The CDR3 spans 12 residues. Germline CDR1 GTSNPN, CDR2 SVGIG (reference sequence). Here the CDR3 DNA reads TGTGCCTGGAGTCCTCCTAACACTGAAGCTTTCTTT. Protein product: CAWSPPNTEAFF.

The chain has TRBV27 and TRBJ2-7, with 11 bases fitting TRBD1. The CDR3 extends over 16 amino acids. CDR1 MNHEY and CDR2 SMNVEV come from the germline V gene (reference sequence). V trimming: 3 bases; J trimming: 3 bases; junction bases outside the gene matches: 7. The CDR3 loop reads CASSLVTGTGGYEQYF. As DNA, the CDR3 is TGTGCCAGCAGTTTGGTCACCGGGACAGGGGGCTACGAGCAGTACTTC.

The chain recombines TRBV30 with TRBJ2-7; D is perhaps TRBD1 (6 bases). Germline-derived CDR1 and CDR2 are GTSNPN and SVGIG (reference sequence). The CDR3 contains 14 residues. V lost 4 bases and J 4 bases, leaving 17 bases between the germline ends. CDR3 region: CAWKPPGDEYEQYF. The CDR3, as DNA: TGTGCCTGGAAACCCCCAGGGGATGAGTACGAGCAGTACTTC.

The V and J genes are TRBV30 and TRBJ1-2, with D hard to call. This CDR3 spans 15 amino acids. Trimming took off 4 bases at V and 0 bases at J, with 15 bases between the two ends. Germline V gene lookup returns CDR1 GTSNPN and CDR2 SVGIG (reference sequence). The CDR3 nucleotides are TGTGCCTGGAACAAGGGCCCTCCGGCTAACTATGGCTACACCTTC. Translated: CAWNKGPPANYGYTF.

The chain is built from TRBV13 and TRBJ2-7; 8 positions match TRBD1. CDR3 length: 13 amino acids. V lost 6 bases and J lost 2; bases outside the gene matches: 3. Germline V gene lookup returns CDR1 PRHDT and CDR2 FYEKMQ (reference sequence). The CDR3 region has the DNA TGTGCCAGCAGGCAGGGGGCAGCCTACGAGCAGTACTTC. This encodes CASRQGAAYEQYF.

The V and J genes are TRBV6-1 and TRBJ2-1; D possibly corresponds to TRBD2 (5 bases). CDR1 MNHNS and CDR2 SASEGT come from the germline V gene. V was clipped by 6 bases and J by 6 bases, with 9 bases between them. The CDR3 runs to 12 residues. The CDR3 spells CASRPGGNEQFF. The CDR3 DNA reads as TGTGCCAGCAGGCCCGGAGGCAATGAGCAGTTCTTC.

V and J are TRBV6-5 and TRBJ2-5; a possible D gene is TRBD1 (5 bases). Per germline, CDR1 MNHEY and CDR2 SVGAGI. Deletions cut 7 bases from V and 1 base from J, with 13 bases between. This CDR3 is 14 amino acids long. CDR3 bases: TGTGCCAGCAACAACCAGGGTCCCCAAGAGACCCAGTACTTC. It is translated as CASNNQGPQETQYF.

The table lists this clone with a few counts. This chain connects TRBV6-6 to TRBJ2-7; D unresolved. The CDR3 length is 11 residues. The ends were cut back, 5 bases at V and 7 bases at J, with 9 bases in the middle. CDR1 is MNHNY and CDR2 is SVGAGI in the germline V gene (reference sequence). In DNA, the CDR3 is TGTGCCAGCAGTCACCGTGAGGAGCAGTACTTC. As protein: CASSHREEQYF.

This clone came up a few times. V and J are TRBV27 and TRBJ1-2, with D unresolved. Trimming cost V 4 bases and J 8 bases, with 11 bases left between them. The CDR3 loop spans 12 amino acids. Germline CDR1 MNHEY, CDR2 SMNVEV (reference sequence). As DNA, the CDR3 is TGTGCCAGCAGTTCACCGTCGGGCGGCTACACCTTC. Protein product: CASSSPSGGYTF.

The chain combines TRBV27 with TRBJ1-4; D is undetermined. The germline CDR1 and CDR2 sequences are MNHEY and SMNVEV (reference sequence). V was shortened by 5 bases and J by 7 bases, with 20 bases between the two germline ends. The CDR3 totals 16 residues. CDR3 amino acids: CASSRIPGELGEKLFF. The CDR3 coding sequence is TGTGCCAGCAGTAGGATCCCCGGGGAGCTCGGTGAAAAACTGTTTTTT.

This chain connects TRBV29-1 to TRBJ2-2, with D perhaps matching TRBD1 (5 bases). The germline V and J ends were trimmed by 6 bases and 1 base, with 9 bases remaining between them. Germline V CDR1 and CDR2: SQVTM, ANQGSEA. This CDR3 contains 13 residues. The CDR3: CSVQGRNTGELFF. In DNA, the CDR3 is TGCAGCGTCCAGGGTAGGAACACCGGGGAGCTGTTTTTT.